The 32 T cell receptor beta chains below all came from one sample that was sequenced in a study of regulatory T cells in long-lasting Graves disease. Building of the TCR beta libraries involved iRepertoire HTBI primers and Arm-PCR of CDR3 regions. TCRdb re-analysed the multiplex PCR reads in MiXCR, keeping a single row per CDR3 protein. Of 250,000 to 300,000 distinct CDR3 sequences in the sample, around 21% were seen once. The time point was: persistent/refractory GD, antithyroid drugs over 5 years with positive TRAb. From RNA extracted from PBMCs, the TCR library was made. The sample in question was peripheral blood mononuclear cells (PBMCs), obtained when the disease was refractory, from a patient treated with antithyroid drugs. The receptors shown here come from a female donor with Graves disease.

There are many counts of this clonotype. The genes are TRBV2 and TRBJ2-7; D not certain. V was shortened by 4 bases and J by 2 bases, with 3 bases between the two germline ends. CDR3 length equals 11 residues. Germline CDR1 is SNHLY and CDR2 is FYNNEI. DNA for the CDR3: TGTGCCAGCAGTGTGACCTACGAGCAGTACTTC. This sequence encodes CASSVTYEQYF.

The chain uses TRBV27 and TRBJ2-7, with 7 bases identical to TRBD1. CDR1 and CDR2 from the germline V gene are MNHEY and SMNVEV (reference sequence). CDR3 length equals 13 residues. With 6 bases clipped from V and 5 bases from J, the junction kept 7 bases outside the gene matches. CDR3 loop: CASSYRDSHEQYF. The CDR3 DNA follows: TGTGCCAGCAGCTACCGGGACAGCCACGAGCAGTACTTC.

This clonotype was observed at least ten times. This chain uses TRBV6-2 or TRBV6-3 with TRBJ1-1; the D gene is possibly TRBD1 (5 bases). Germline V gene data show CDR1 as MNHEY and CDR2 as SVGEGT. The CDR3 totals 13 residues. V was cut by 7 bases and J by 4 bases, with 13 bases left in between. The CDR3: CASINRIITEAFF. CDR3 sequence (DNA): TGTGCCAGCATCAACAGGATTATCACTGAAGCTTTCTTT.

Many counts were recorded for this clonotype. V is TRBV11-2 and J is TRBJ2-5, with no clear D. Trimming removed 4 bases from V and 4 bases from J, with 13 bases in between. CDR1 and CDR2 from the germline V gene are SGHAT and FQNNGV. This CDR3 contains 14 residues. The CDR3 coding sequence is TGTGCCAGCAGCTCCAGCTGGCAGGTAGAGACCCAGTACTTC. Translating gives CASSSSWQVETQYF.

This clonotype was seen a few times. The junction departs from the called germline gene at one end, perhaps through a read error. This sequence joins TRBV6-5 and TRBJ1-1; D is ambiguous. Germline V CDR1 and CDR2: MNHEY, SVGAGI. The CDR3 loop spans 11 amino acids. The CDR3 sequence is CASSSPPVPSF. For the CDR3, the DNA is TGTGCCAGCAGTTCGCCTCCGGTCCCTTCCTTT.

This clonotype was seen more than once but under ten times. V gene TRBV5-1 combines with J gene TRBJ2-2; D gene uncertain. CDR1 and CDR2 (germline): SGHRS, YFSETQ. The CDR3 loop spans 13 amino acids. Trimming took off 4 bases at V and 5 bases at J, with 9 bases between the two ends. CDR3 in DNA: TGCGCCAGCAGCGCTTTAGAAACCGGGGAGCTGTTTTTT. It yields the protein CASSALETGELFF. The whole variable domain, filled in from reference TRBV5-1 and TRBJ2-2, reads KAGVTQTPRYLIKTRGQQVTLSCSPISGHRSVSWYQQTPGQGLQFLFEYFSETQRNKGNFPGRFSGRQFSNSRSEMNVSTLELGDSALYLCASSALETGELFFGEGSRLTVL.

As for this clonotype: A much larger clone is a single base away; this may be a read error. The chain uses TRBV28 and TRBJ2-7, with 7 bases that match TRBD2. This CDR3 is 14 amino acids long. V dropped 6 bases and J dropped 0; count of bases not matched to a gene: 5. Per germline, CDR1 MDHEN and CDR2 SYDVKM. The CDR3 loop reads CASRAQRDSYEQYF. The CDR3 nucleotides are TGTGCCAGCAGGGCCCAGCGGGACTCCTACGAGCAGTACTTC.

This clonotype has ten or more counts. The CDR3 loop is CASSLAEPGQGDYYGYTF. CDR3 DNA: TGTGCCAGCAGCTTAGCCGAACCTGGACAGGGAGACTACTATGGCTACACCTTC. The rearrangement uses TRBV7-2 and TRBJ1-2, with 8 bases fitting TRBD1. Trimming cost V 0 bases and J 3 bases; bases outside gene matches: 12. Germline loops: CDR1 SGHTA, CDR2 FQGNSA. This CDR3 comprises 18 residues.

This clonotype came up a few times. The rearrangement links TRBV12-3 or TRBV12-4 to TRBJ1-2; TRBD1 aligns across 9 bases. The CDR3 sequence is 16 residues long. The trim removed 5 bases at V and 4 bases at J, leaving 11 bases unmatched. CDR3 coding DNA: TGTGCCAGCAGTAGCGGTACAGGGGGCGGGTTCTATGGCTACACCTTC. This codes for CASSSGTGGGFYGYTF.

The chain links TRBV29-1 to TRBJ2-2, with TRBD1 matching over 8 bases. Trimming took 5 bases from V and 6 from J; bases not matched to a gene: 2. The CDR3 runs 12 residues. Germline V gives CDR1 SQVTM, CDR2 ANQGSEA. The DNA for the CDR3 is TGCAGCGTTCAGGGGGCCGCCGGGGAGCTGTTTTTT. Translation gives CSVQGAAGELFF.

Worth noting for this clonotype: This clone may be a read error of a much larger clone one base away. The V call is TRBV28, the J call TRBJ2-7, with 8 bases aligning to TRBD1. There are 14 residues in the CDR3. In germline, CDR1 is MDHEN, CDR2 SYDVKM. The CDR3: CASSLQHRGYEQCF. The CDR3 region has the DNA TGTGCCAGCAGTCTCCAACACAGGGGGTACGAGCAGTGCTTC.

This clonotype has just a few counts. The chain links TRBV10-3 to TRBJ2-2; 13 bases fit TRBD2. The V segment lost 5 bases and the J segment 2 bases; nucleotides outside the gene matches: 5. The germline gives CDR1 ENHRY, CDR2 SYGVKD. The CDR3 is 17 residues long. The CDR3 DNA reads TGTGCCATCAGTCTACTAGCGGGAGGGCTAAACACCGGGGAGCTGTTTTTT. It specifies CAISLLAGGLNTGELFF.

This clonotype was seen at least ten times. The V call is TRBV12-3 or TRBV12-4, the J call TRBJ1-5; D unclear. Between the trimmed V and J ends, which lost 8 bases and 3 bases, there was a span of 14 bases. The CDR3 is made up of 14 amino acids. CDR3 protein: CASRRTADNQPQHF. DNA of the CDR3: TGTGCCAGCCGCCGAACAGCCGACAATCAGCCCCAGCATTTT.

This clonotype has a handful of counts. V is TRBV4-3 and J is TRBJ2-7, with 9 bases fitting TRBD1. Germline CDR1 LGHNA, CDR2 YSLEER. J was trimmed by 4 bases and V by 1 base; bases with no gene match: 2. This CDR3 is 14 amino acids long. The CDR3 DNA reads as TGCGCCAGCAGCCAAGGGACAGGGGTATACGAGCAGTACTTC. It codes for CASSQGTGVYEQYF.

This rearrangement joins TRBV6-2 or TRBV6-3 to TRBJ2-1; the match to TRBD2 covers 16 bases. The junction had 5 bases not matched to a gene; V was cut back by 5 bases and J by 7 bases. The CDR3 is 16 amino acids. Looked up from germline, CDR1 is MNHEY and CDR2 is SVGEGT. CDR3 loop: CASSEMGLAGGNEQFF. CDR3 nucleotide sequence: TGTGCCAGCAGTGAAATGGGACTAGCGGGAGGGAATGAGCAGTTCTTC.

This clonotype has a count of ten or more. The V call is TRBV28, the J call TRBJ2-5, with D unclear. Trimming cost V 4 bases and J 3 bases, with 21 bases left between them. The germline V gene has CDR1 MDHEN and CDR2 SYDVKM. The CDR3 consists of 17 residues. Here the CDR3 reads CASSSPTSHNFKETQYF. The CDR3 nucleotides are TGTGCCAGCAGTTCCCCGACCAGCCATAATTTTAAAGAGACCCAGTACTTC.

The chain is built from TRBV20-1 and TRBJ2-7; tentatively, D is TRBD2 (6 bases). Trimming took 0 bases from V and 3 from J, leaving 9 bases between them. The germline V gene encodes CDR1 DFQATT and CDR2 SNEGSKA (reference sequence). The CDR3 has 13 amino acids. The DNA of the CDR3 is TGCAGTGCTAGAGATTTGACTAGCTACGAGCAGTACTTC. This gives the protein CSARDLTSYEQYF.

This clonotype appeared many times. This chain connects TRBV7-9 to TRBJ2-7; TRBD2 matches 8 bases. V shed 1 base and J 2 bases; nucleotides not matched to a gene: 4. The CDR3 loop spans 15 amino acids. Germline CDR1 reads SEHNR; CDR2 reads FQNEAQ (reference sequence). The CDR3 here is CASSLELAVPYEQYF. The CDR3 nucleotides are TGTGCCAGCAGCTTAGAACTAGCGGTCCCCTACGAGCAGTACTTC.

The rearrangement uses TRBV12-3 or TRBV12-4 and TRBJ1-6, with 10 bases identical to TRBD1. The J segment lost 9 bases and the V segment lost 2 bases, leaving 1 base of the junction unmatched. This CDR3 region has 14 residues. For the CDR3, the DNA is TGTGCCAGCAGTTTATGGGACAGGGGTTCACCCCTCCACTTT. Translated, it gives CASSLWDRGSPLHF.

This clonotype was seen more than once but under ten times. The chain uses TRBV14 and TRBJ2-7; D is uncertain. The CDR3 totals 14 residues. V was cut by 0 bases and J by 3 bases, with 9 bases left in between. Germline CDR1 and CDR2: SGHDN and FVKESK. In nucleotides, the CDR3 is TGTGCCAGCAGCCAAGAAGTGAGCGTCTACGAGCAGTACTTC. Protein sequence: CASSQEVSVYEQYF.

This clonotype was recorded at least ten times. The chain carries TRBV11-2 and TRBJ1-3; 9 bases match TRBD1. CDR1 and CDR2 from the germline V gene are SGHAT and FQNNGV. CDR3 length: 15 amino acids. V was clipped by 6 bases and J by 4 bases; unmatched bases: 7. In nucleotides, the CDR3 is TGTGCCAGCAGGAAGACAGGGGGACCCGGAAACACCATATATTTT. Residues: CASRKTGGPGNTIYF.

V is TRBV27 and J is TRBJ2-5; the D gene is possibly TRBD2 (6 bases). CDR1 and CDR2 (germline): MNHEY, SMNVEV (reference sequence). The V gene lost 4 bases and the J gene lost 5 bases, with 26 bases spanning the gap. This CDR3 has 18 amino acids. Here the CDR3 reads CASSSSSAEGRWGETQYF. The DNA of the CDR3 is TGTGCCAGCAGTTCCTCTAGCGCCGAGGGTCGGTGGGGGGAGACCCAGTACTTC.

This chain connects TRBV19 to TRBJ1-5; D is perhaps TRBD1 (5 bases). Trimming removed 6 bases from V and 4 bases from J, with 13 bases in between. CDR1 and CDR2 from the germline V gene are LNHDA and SQIVND (reference sequence). There are 14 residues in the CDR3. The CDR3 region is CASSHAQVNQPQHF. CDR3 nucleotide sequence: TGTGCCAGTAGCCACGCACAGGTGAATCAGCCCCAGCATTTT.

This clonotype was seen only a few times. The V and J genes are TRBV29-1 and TRBJ2-2; 8 bases map to TRBD2. The V gene's germline CDR1 is SQVTM and CDR2 ANQGSEA. There are 14 residues in the CDR3. V trimming: 2 bases; J trimming: 4 bases; junction bases outside the gene matches: 3. CDR3 DNA sequence: TGCAGCGTTGAACTAGCGGGCCTCACCGGGGAGCTGTTTTTT. Translated, it gives CSVELAGLTGELFF.

On this clonotype itself: A much larger clonotype is one base distant, so this may be a read error. The chain recombines TRBV5-1 with TRBJ2-2, with TRBD2 identical over 13 bases. Germline assignment: CDR1 SGHRS and CDR2 YFSETQ. The CDR3 has 19 residues. With V trimmed by 6 bases and J by 0 bases, 11 bases remained unmatched. In DNA, the CDR3 is TGCGCCAGCAACTCGACAGTACTAGCGGGAGGGGCGAACACCGGGGAGCTGTTTTTT. Protein: CASNSTVLAGGANTGELFF.

Points on this clonotype: This clone may be a read error of a much larger clone one base away. CDR3 nucleotide sequence: TGTGCCATCAGGGGGACAGGGTTGAACACTGAAGCTTTCTTT. Translated, it gives CAIRGTGLNTEAFF. The J gene is TRBJ1-1, the V gene TRBV10-3; TRBD1 matches at 9 bases. Losses at the gene ends were 6 bases for V and 0 bases for J; bases not matched to a gene: 2. The CDR3 sequence is 14 residues long. From germline, CDR1 is ENHRY and CDR2 SYGVKD.

The rearrangement joins TRBV27 to TRBJ2-7; 9 bases are shared with TRBD2. V lost 6 bases and J lost 1; bases outside the gene matches: 10. Germline loops: CDR1 MNHEY, CDR2 SMNVEV (reference sequence). CDR3 length: 16 amino acids. DNA for the CDR3: TGTGCCAGCAGCCCTACCATTAGCGGGAGTTCCTACGAGCAGTACTTC. This encodes CASSPTISGSSYEQYF.

This clonotype has a handful of counts. The chain recombines TRBV29-1 with TRBJ1-1; possibly TRBD1 for D (5 bases). This CDR3 is built from 13 residues. CDR1 and CDR2 (germline): SQVTM, ANQGSEA. The CDR3 region is CSAGIGVNTEAFF. DNA for the CDR3: TGCTCTGCAGGGATCGGAGTGAACACTGAAGCTTTCTTT.

To note about this clonotype: One end of the junction does not line up with germline, which may come from a read error. This chain joins TRBV7-7 and TRBJ2-7; D is unresolved. CDR3 length equals 11 residues. CDR1 and CDR2 (germline): SSHAT, FNYEAQ (reference sequence). As DNA, the CDR3 is TGTGCTAGCAGCTTAGCCTGGGAGCAGTACTTC. Protein: CASSLAWEQYF.

The table lists this clonotype with a few counts. The chain has TRBV5-8 and TRBJ1-5; D is uncertain. CDR1 is SGHTS, CDR2 YDEGEE, per germline. The V gene lost 4 bases and the J gene lost 0 bases, with 17 bases spanning the gap. CDR3 length: 17 amino acids. The CDR3 sequence: CASSDPGPSNSNQPQHF. The CDR3 bases are TGTGCCAGCAGCGACCCCGGTCCGTCCAATAGCAATCAGCCCCAGCATTTT.

This clonotype was picked up a small number of times. This sequence joins TRBV7-3 and TRBJ1-4; D is possibly TRBD1 (5 bases). Germline lookup yields CDR1 SGHTA and CDR2 FQGTGA. This CDR3 region has 13 residues. Trimming removed 5 bases from V and 7 bases from J, with 11 bases in between. The CDR3 region is CASSKGDGEKLFF. CDR3 bases: TGTGCCAGCAGCAAAGGGGATGGTGAAAAACTGTTTTTT.

This chain joins TRBV7-2 and TRBJ2-1; a possible D gene is TRBD2 (5 bases). CDR1 and CDR2 from the germline V gene are SGHTA and FQGNSA. The CDR3 consists of 13 residues. Trimming took off 5 bases at V and 4 bases at J, with 9 bases between the two ends. CDR3 DNA sequence: TGTGCCAGCAGCGCTACGGGGTACAATGAGCAGTTCTTC. It is translated as CASSATGYNEQFF.